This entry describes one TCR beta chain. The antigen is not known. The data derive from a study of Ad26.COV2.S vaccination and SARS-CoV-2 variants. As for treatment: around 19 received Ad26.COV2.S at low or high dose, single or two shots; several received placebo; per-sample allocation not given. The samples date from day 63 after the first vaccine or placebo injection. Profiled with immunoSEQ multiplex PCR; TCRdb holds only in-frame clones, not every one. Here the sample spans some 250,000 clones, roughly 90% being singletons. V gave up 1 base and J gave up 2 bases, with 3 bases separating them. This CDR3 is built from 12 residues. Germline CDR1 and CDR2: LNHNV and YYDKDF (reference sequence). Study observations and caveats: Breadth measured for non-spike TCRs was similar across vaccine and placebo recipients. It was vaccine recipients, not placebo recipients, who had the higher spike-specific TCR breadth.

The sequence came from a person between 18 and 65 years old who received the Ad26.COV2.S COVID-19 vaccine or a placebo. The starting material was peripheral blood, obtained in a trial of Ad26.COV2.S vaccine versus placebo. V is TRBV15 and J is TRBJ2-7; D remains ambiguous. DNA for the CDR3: TGTGCCACCAGCAGAGTTCCCTACGAGCAGTACTTC. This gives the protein CATSRVPYEQYF.